A single T cell receptor beta chain is shown here with its context. Its target is not known. TCRdb keeps only in-frame clones here, not all; method: immunoSEQ multiplex PCR. The sample consists of approximately 14,000 clones, around 87% of them appearing once. The data stem from a study of PD-L1 blockade in urothelial cancer. Study-level results: Pretreatment TCR clonality in blood under the median foretold superior survival.

V dropped 5 bases and J dropped 8 bases, with 12 bases sitting between them. The CDR3 length is 12 residues. Germline-derived CDR1 and CDR2 are LNHNV and YYDKDF (reference sequence). Sequenced here: PBMCs, sampled around atezolizumab (anti-PD-L1) treatment. The V and J genes are TRBV15 and TRBJ1-2; weak D call: TRBD1 (6 bases). This sequence was found in a man aged 65 to 79 with urothelial cancer. In nucleotides, the CDR3 is TGTGCCACCAGCTCTACAGGGCCCGGCTACACCTTC. It codes for CATSSTGPGYTF.